The 17 T cell receptor beta chains in this list originate from one sample, sequenced in a study of blood T cell repertoires in COVID-19. Clones were read by immunoSEQ multiplex PCR, and TCRdb kept only the in-frame ones, dropping some. The table shows about 97,000 clones, with 70% to 85% occurring only once. The sequenced material came from peripheral blood. These receptors came from a man in his 70s with acute or convalescent COVID-19.

The V call is TRBV6-6, the J call TRBJ2-7, with D uncertain. V was clipped by 6 bases and J by 2 bases, with 14 bases between them. The CDR3 consists of 14 residues. Germline loops: CDR1 MNHNY, CDR2 SVGAGI (reference sequence). CDR3 sequence (DNA): TGTGCCAGCAGCCGACCTCCAGTGACCTACGAGCAGTACTTC. Its translation is CASSRPPVTYEQYF.

V is TRBV19 and J is TRBJ1-5, with D hard to call. The CDR3 consists of 13 residues. Germline loops: CDR1 LNHDA, CDR2 SQIVND (reference sequence). Deletions cut 5 bases from V and 1 base from J, with 6 bases between. The DNA for the CDR3 is TGTGCCAGTAGTTCCCAAAGCAATCAGCCCCAGCATTTT. Protein: CASSSQSNQPQHF.

The chain is built from TRBV27 and TRBJ2-3; D is undetermined. This CDR3 has 12 residues. Germline V gene sequence: CDR1 MNHEY, CDR2 SMNVEV (reference sequence). The V end was cut by 3 bases, the J end by 3 bases, with 4 bases between. The CDR3 coding sequence is TGTGCCAGCAGTTTCTCGACAGATACGCAGTATTTT. This codes for CASSFSTDTQYF.

The chain combines TRBV15 with TRBJ1-4; D is undetermined. This CDR3 is built from 12 residues. V lost 3 bases, J lost 11 bases, and 10 bases lay in between. CDR1 and CDR2 (germline): LNHNV, YYDKDF (reference sequence). The CDR3 DNA reads TGTGCCACCAGCAGGGTAACCGGTAAACTGTTTTTT. It specifies CATSRVTGKLFF.

DNA for the CDR3: TGTGCCAGCAGCCTTCTAATCGGACAGGGGAGGGACACTGAAGCTTTCTTT. Translation: CASSLLIGQGRDTEAFF. The J gene is TRBJ1-1, the V gene TRBV13; TRBD1 matches at 9 bases. The CDR3 contains 17 residues. The germline V gene encodes CDR1 PRHDT and CDR2 FYEKMQ (reference sequence). V lost 5 bases and J lost 3; bases outside the gene matches: 13.

Of note for this clone: The sample has other DNA sequences that encode this CDR3 too. This sequence joins TRBV6-1 and TRBJ2-1, with TRBD2 matching 9 bases. The CDR3 length is 16 residues. Losses at the gene ends were 0 bases for V and 5 bases for J; bases not matched to a gene: 5. The germline gives CDR1 MNHNS, CDR2 SASEGT. The CDR3 coding sequence is TGTGCCAGCAGTGAAGCCTTAGCGGGGGCCCACAATGAGCAGTTCTTC. This sequence encodes CASSEALAGAHNEQFF.

The V call is TRBV16, the J call TRBJ2-7; 9 bases are shared with TRBD1. This CDR3 has 17 residues. The V gene's germline CDR1 is KGHSY and CDR2 FQNENV. J gave up 3 bases and V 5 bases, and 14 bases lay outside the gene matches. As DNA, the CDR3 is TGTGCCAGCAGCTCCCTCGTGACAGGGGGAATTGACTACGAGCAGTACTTC. Residues: CASSSLVTGGIDYEQYF.

The chain couples TRBV7-6 to TRBJ2-3; TRBD1 matches at 10 bases. V dropped 3 bases and J dropped 1; count of bases not matched to a gene: 4. From germline, CDR1 is SGHVS and CDR2 FNYEAQ. The CDR3 runs 16 residues. Here the CDR3 reads CASSLRGTGGTDTQYF. For the CDR3, the DNA is TGTGCCAGCAGCTTGCGGGGGACAGGGGGCACAGATACGCAGTATTTT.

The gene calls are TRBV4-3 and TRBJ1-1; D unresolved. Germline assignment: CDR1 LGHNA and CDR2 YSLEER. The CDR3 loop spans 14 amino acids. V shed 3 bases and J shed 3 bases, with 11 bases lying between them. The CDR3 DNA reads TGCGCCAGCAGCCAGTCCAGGTCCGACACTGAAGCTTTCTTT. This codes for CASSQSRSDTEAFF.

This clone was found once. The genes are TRBV2 and TRBJ1-5, with D perhaps matching TRBD1 (5 bases). Germline CDR1 reads SNHLY; CDR2 reads FYNNEI. CDR3 length: 15 amino acids. Trimming removed 6 bases from V and 2 bases from J, with 14 bases in between. The CDR3: CASSIQGNGNQPQHF. CDR3 coding DNA: TGTGCCAGCAGCATCCAGGGTAACGGCAATCAGCCCCAGCATTTT. The full variable domain, its missing parts supplied by reference TRBV2 and TRBJ1-5, is EPEVTQTPSHQVTQMGQEVILRCVPISNHLYFYWYRQILGQKVEFLVSFYNNEISEKSEIFDDQFSVERPDGSNFTLKIRSTKLEDSAMYFCASSIQGNGNQPQHFGDGTRLSIL.

In DNA form, the CDR3 reads TGCGCCAGCAGCCAGGAACAGGGGGTCGTAAGCGAGCAGTACTTC. Its translation: CASSQEQGVVSEQYF. This chain connects TRBV4-3 to TRBJ2-7; 8 bases are shared with TRBD1. CDR1 is LGHNA, CDR2 YSLEER, per germline. The length of the CDR3 is 15 residues. The V and J ends lost 3 bases and 6 bases, in that order; junction bases with no gene match: 10.

The rearrangement joins TRBV25-1 to TRBJ1-5, with TRBD1 identical over 10 bases. The germline V gene encodes CDR1 MGHDK and CDR2 SYGVNS. V lost 6 bases and J lost 7; bases outside the gene matches: 6. CDR3 length equals 14 residues. CDR3 coding DNA: TGTGCCAGCAGCGGGACAGGGGAGAAGCAGCCCCAGCATTTT. Protein product: CASSGTGEKQPQHF.

The chain couples TRBV5-8 to TRBJ1-4, with TRBD1 matching 9 bases. The V gene end was trimmed by 2 bases and the J gene end by 8 bases; junction bases not matched to a gene: 4. The CDR3 is made up of 14 amino acids. Germline CDR1 is SGHTS and CDR2 is YDEGEE. The CDR3 DNA is TGTGCCAGCAGCTTTAGACAGGGGGGAGAAAAACTGTTTTTT. Translated, it gives CASSFRQGGEKLFF. Full variable domain (remainder filled in from reference TRBV5-8 and TRBJ1-4): EAGVTQSPTHLIKTRGQQATLRCSPISGHTSVYWYQQALGLGLQFLLWYDEGEERNRGNFPPRFSGRQFPNYSSELNVNALELEDSALYLCASSFRQGGEKLFFGSGTQLSVL.

The chain has TRBV6-6 and TRBJ2-6; D call uncertain. The CDR3 covers 16 residues. CDR1 and CDR2 from the germline V gene are MNHNY and SVGAGI (reference sequence). The ends were cut back, 0 bases at V and 9 bases at J, with 15 bases in the middle. CDR3 amino acids: CASSYSRSIEVNVLTF. Here the CDR3 DNA reads TGTGCCAGCAGTTACTCGAGAAGTATTGAGGTCAACGTCCTGACTTTC.

The chain combines TRBV7-3 with TRBJ2-7, with 14 nucleotides matching TRBD2. The germline CDR1 and CDR2 sequences are SGHTA and FQGTGA. The CDR3 consists of 16 residues. J gave up 2 bases and V 3 bases, and 3 bases lay outside the gene matches. The CDR3: CASSLSGLAGAYEQYF. The CDR3 DNA is TGTGCCAGCAGCTTGTCGGGACTAGCGGGAGCCTACGAGCAGTACTTC.

The V call is TRBV6-1, the J call TRBJ1-2, with 9 bases identical to TRBD1. The CDR3 extends over 15 amino acids. Looked up from germline, CDR1 is MNHNS and CDR2 is SASEGT. V was clipped by 0 bases and J by 5 bases; unmatched bases: 4. This CDR3 is CASSEASGQGYGYTF. CDR3 bases: TGTGCCAGCAGTGAAGCGTCGGGACAGGGATATGGCTACACCTTC.

The chain employs TRBV3-1 (or the pseudogene TRBV3-2) and TRBJ1-5; TRBD1 matches at 8 bases. In germline, CDR1 is LGHDT, CDR2 YNNKEL (reference sequence). The CDR3 is 19 residues long. Trimming at V came to 2 bases and at J to 0 bases, leaving 12 bases not matched to a gene. The CDR3 reads CASSQILDREIYSNQPQHF. The CDR3 nucleotides are TGTGCCAGCAGCCAAATCCTGGACAGGGAAATTTATAGCAATCAGCCCCAGCATTTT.